The next 27 T cell receptor beta chains were all read from a single sample in a study of blood T cell repertoires in COVID-19. TCRdb's copy holds only in-frame clones and misses some; the assay was immunoSEQ multiplex PCR. The data contain roughly 120,000 clones, around four fifths of them singletons. Sequences were obtained from peripheral blood. The receptors here all came from a woman in her seventies with acute or convalescent COVID-19.

The rearrangement links TRBV5-1 to TRBJ2-1, with 10 bases aligning to TRBD2. Trimming took 4 bases from V and 5 from J; bases not matched to a gene: 6. The CDR3 is made up of 15 amino acids. From germline, CDR1 is SGHRS and CDR2 YFSETQ. DNA of the CDR3: TGCGCCAGCAGCACTAGCGGGGACGTCGACAATGAGCAGTTCTTC. It is translated as CASSTSGDVDNEQFF.

V usage is TRBV30 and J usage is TRBJ1-5; 8 positions match TRBD1. J was trimmed by 4 bases and V by 4 bases; bases with no gene match: 6. CDR3 length equals 14 residues. CDR1 is GTSNPN and CDR2 is SVGIG in the germline V gene (reference sequence). The CDR3 is CAWTRTGTNQPQHF. In DNA, the CDR3 is TGTGCCTGGACTCGGACAGGGACGAATCAGCCCCAGCATTTT.

J is TRBJ2-3 and V is TRBV11-2; 11 bases are shared with TRBD2. In germline, CDR1 is SGHAT, CDR2 FQNNGV. This CDR3 is built from 16 residues. J lost 6 bases, V lost 5 bases, and 10 bases had no gene match. The CDR3 region has the DNA TGTGCCAGCAGCACCATGACTAGCGGGGCTTCGGATACGCAGTATTTT. This gives the protein CASSTMTSGASDTQYF.

V is TRBV11-3 and J is TRBJ2-1, with 10 bases matching TRBD2. CDR1 is SGHNT, CDR2 YENEEA, per germline. The CDR3 covers 17 residues. The ends lost 5 bases at V and 12 bases at J; junction bases unmatched: 19. CDR3 sequence: CASSPLSGLAGVGAQFF. The CDR3 DNA follows: TGTGCCAGCAGCCCCTTGTCGGGTCTAGCGGGGGTCGGAGCGCAGTTCTTC.

The V call is TRBV10-2, the J call TRBJ2-1, with TRBD2 matching 10 bases. Germline V gives CDR1 WSHSY, CDR2 SAAADI. This CDR3 has 16 residues. The ends lost 7 bases at V and 6 bases at J; junction bases unmatched: 12. The CDR3 DNA reads as TGCGCCAGCACTCAGCGGGGGGGCCGGGTTGGCAATGAGCAGTTCTTC. It translates to CASTQRGGRVGNEQFF.

This chain joins TRBV6-1 and TRBJ1-5; weak D call: TRBD1 (6 bases). This CDR3 is built from 16 residues. The V end was cut by 4 bases, the J end by 2 bases, with 15 bases between. Germline V lookup: CDR1 MNHNS, CDR2 SASEGT. The CDR3 reads CASSGLGGARNQPQHF. CDR3 nucleotide sequence: TGTGCCAGCAGTGGCCTGGGGGGGGCACGCAATCAGCCCCAGCATTTT.

The J gene is TRBJ1-1, the V gene TRBV19; D remains unclear. The CDR3 covers 13 residues. From germline, CDR1 is LNHDA and CDR2 SQIVND (reference sequence). Trimming shortened V by 7 bases and J by 5 bases, and 14 bases separated the two germline ends. This CDR3 is CASTPGKGTEAFF. The CDR3 bases are TGTGCCAGTACCCCGGGGAAGGGTACTGAAGCTTTCTTT.

V usage is TRBV5-6 and J usage is TRBJ2-7; D is perhaps TRBD1 (6 bases). Germline lookup yields CDR1 SGHDT and CDR2 YYEEEE. The CDR3 runs 12 residues. V gave up 1 base and J gave up 11 bases, with 13 bases separating them. Here the CDR3 DNA reads TGTGCCAGCAGCTTGCTGGGGGCTCCAGAGTACTTC. The encoded protein is CASSLLGAPEYF.

The chain has TRBV11-1 and TRBJ2-1; D perhaps matches TRBD2 (6 bases). Trimming took off 0 bases at V and 6 bases at J, with 9 bases between the two ends. The CDR3 covers 14 residues. Germline CDR1 and CDR2: SGHAT and FQDESV (reference sequence). CDR3 region: CASSLAGGSNEQFF. CDR3 DNA sequence: TGTGCCAGCAGCTTAGCGGGAGGAAGCAATGAGCAGTTCTTC.

This rearrangement joins TRBV2 to TRBJ2-1, with 7 bases that match TRBD2. With V trimmed by 3 bases and J by 4 bases, 9 bases remained unmatched. Germline V gene lookup returns CDR1 SNHLY and CDR2 FYNNEI. There are 16 residues in the CDR3. The CDR3 loop is CASSEWAGTTYNEQFF. The CDR3 DNA reads as TGTGCCAGCAGTGAGTGGGCCGGGACTACTTACAATGAGCAGTTCTTC.

The chain uses TRBV10-3 and TRBJ2-2, with TRBD2 matching 11 bases. This CDR3 is 15 amino acids long. CDR1 and CDR2 (germline): ENHRY, SYGVKD. The V segment lost 6 bases and the J segment 3 bases; nucleotides outside the gene matches: 3. The CDR3 bases are TGTGCCATCAGGCCGGGACTAGCGGACACCGGGGAGCTGTTTTTT. Translating gives CAIRPGLADTGELFF.

This clone came up once. This chain uses TRBV6-5 with TRBJ2-1; 10 bases map to TRBD1. The CDR3 has 13 residues. Per the germline V gene, CDR1 is MNHEY and CDR2 is SVGAGI. Germline trimming cut 10 bases from V and 7 bases from J; bases unmatched to any gene: 7. CDR3 DNA sequence: TGTGCCACGGTGAGGACAGGGGGTAATGAGCAGTTCTTC. It specifies CATVRTGGNEQFF.

The rearrangement joins TRBV6-1 to TRBJ1-5; tentative D call: TRBD1 (5 bases). In germline, CDR1 is MNHNS, CDR2 SASEGT. Trimming left V 2 bases short and J 5 bases short, with 10 bases between. The CDR3 extends over 14 amino acids. The chain's CDR3 is CASSEWGVDQPQHF. In nucleotides, the CDR3 is TGTGCCAGCAGTGAATGGGGCGTCGATCAGCCCCAGCATTTT.

The J gene is TRBJ2-7, the V gene TRBV5-1; D uncertain. V was cut by 2 bases and J by 7 bases, with 7 bases left in between. This CDR3 is 11 amino acids long. Germline-derived CDR1 and CDR2 are SGHRS and YFSETQ. For the CDR3, the DNA is TGCGCCAGCAGCTTTTTGCGTGAGCAGTACTTC. Its protein is CASSFLREQYF.

This clone was detected a few times. The rearrangement uses TRBV5-5 and TRBJ1-1, with 9 bases lining up with TRBD1. V gave up 3 bases and J gave up 5 bases; unmatched junction bases: 8. Germline CDR1 and CDR2: SGHKS and YYEKEE (reference sequence). The CDR3 covers 15 residues. The CDR3 loop is CASSSRTGVGTEAFF. The CDR3 DNA sequence: TGTGCCAGCAGCTCGAGGACAGGGGTCGGGACTGAAGCTTTCTTT.

The J gene is TRBJ2-1, the V gene TRBV30; the match to TRBD2 covers 9 bases. Per germline, CDR1 GTSNPN and CDR2 SVGIG (reference sequence). This CDR3 spans 15 amino acids. V shed 1 base, J shed 6 bases, and the junction held 7 bases outside the gene matches. CDR3 region: CAWSEGGRAANEQFF. CDR3 nucleotides: TGTGCCTGGAGTGAGGGCGGGAGGGCCGCCAATGAGCAGTTCTTC.

This chain connects TRBV4-1 to TRBJ2-7; D not resolved. Germline CDR1 is MGHRA and CDR2 is YSYEKL. This CDR3 comprises 15 residues. V was clipped by 0 bases and J by 6 bases, with 15 bases between them. CDR3 sequence reads: CASSQEPGFVGEQYF. Written as DNA, the CDR3 is TGCGCCAGCAGCCAAGAACCAGGATTCGTTGGCGAGCAGTACTTC.

The rearrangement uses TRBV3-1 (or the pseudogene TRBV3-2) and TRBJ2-7, with TRBD2 matching over 8 bases. Germline CDR1 is LGHDT and CDR2 is YNNKEL (reference sequence). The CDR3 spans 15 residues. The junction had 2 bases not matched to a gene; V was cut back by 0 bases and J by 1 base. CDR3 coding DNA: TGTGCCAGCAGCCAAGATCCGGGGGGGTCCTACGAGCAGTACTTC. This codes for CASSQDPGGSYEQYF.

J is TRBJ1-3 and V is TRBV7-6; no reliable D call. The V and J ends lost 8 bases and 0 bases respectively, with 20 bases between them. This CDR3 is 17 amino acids long. Germline-derived CDR1 and CDR2 are SGHVS and FNYEAQ. CDR3 region: CASARGAGGFSGNTIYF. CDR3 bases: TGTGCCAGCGCCCGGGGTGCCGGAGGATTCTCTGGAAACACCATATATTTT.

This rearrangement joins TRBV6-5 to TRBJ2-7, with D possibly TRBD1 on 6 matching bases. There are 14 residues in the CDR3. CDR1 and CDR2 from the germline V gene are MNHEY and SVGAGI. The V end lost 6 bases, the J end lost 0 bases, and 12 bases lay between the germline ends. CDR3 in DNA: TGTGCCAGCAGCAACCAGGGGCTCTCCTACGAGCAGTACTTC. Its translation: CASSNQGLSYEQYF.

V gene TRBV7-3 combines with J gene TRBJ2-3; tentatively, D is TRBD2 (5 bases). The V and J ends lost 2 bases and 3 bases respectively, with 12 bases between them. This CDR3 region has 15 residues. Germline V gene lookup returns CDR1 SGHTA and CDR2 FQGTGA. The CDR3 spells CASSLGPRGTDTQYF. In DNA, the CDR3 is TGTGCCAGCAGCTTAGGGCCCCGCGGGACAGATACGCAGTATTTT.

The gene calls are TRBV5-1 and TRBJ1-2; possible D gene TRBD1, 6 bases. Germline V gene sequence: CDR1 SGHRS, CDR2 YFSETQ. V was shortened by 0 bases and J by 4 bases, with 13 bases between the two germline ends. The CDR3 loop spans 15 amino acids. The CDR3 spells CASSLETGQFYGYTF. CDR3 nucleotides: TGCGCCAGCAGCTTGGAAACAGGGCAATTCTATGGCTACACCTTC.

The chain recombines TRBV12-5 with TRBJ2-7; possible D gene TRBD1, 6 bases. The CDR3 covers 17 residues. Germline lookup yields CDR1 LGHNT and CDR2 FRNRAP. Trimming shortened V by 2 bases and J by 1 base, and 18 bases separated the two germline ends. CDR3 nucleotides: TGTGCTAGTGGTTTGAGTCTTAGTACAGGGCCTTCCTACGAGCAGTACTTC. This translates into CASGLSLSTGPSYEQYF.

The rearrangement joins TRBV18 to TRBJ2-1; TRBD2 is a possible D gene (6 bases). V was clipped by 6 bases and J by 8 bases, with 11 bases between them. Per germline, CDR1 KGHSH and CDR2 LQKENI. The CDR3 extends over 12 amino acids. The CDR3 coding sequence is TGTGCCAGCTCGACTAGAAGGCATGAGCAGTTCTTC. Its protein is CASSTRRHEQFF.

The gene calls are TRBV12-2 and TRBJ2-2; TRBD2 was called by the table and not checked on the DNA. TRBV12-2 is flagged as a pseudogene. The CDR3 sequence is 20 residues long. In DNA form, the CDR3 reads TGTGCAAGTCGCTTAGCGGTGGAACGGGAATCGTTCGCGAACACCGGGGAGCTGTTTTTT. Protein: CASRLAVERESFANTGELFF.

The chain employs TRBV3-1 (or the pseudogene TRBV3-2) and TRBJ2-1; the match to TRBD2 covers 9 bases. The CDR3 runs 14 residues. V lost 7 bases to trimming and J lost 2 bases; unmatched junction nucleotides: 3. Per germline, CDR1 LGHDT and CDR2 YNNKEL (reference sequence). DNA for the CDR3: TGTGCCAGCAAACCTAGCGGGACCTACAATGAGCAGTTCTTC. It encodes CASKPSGTYNEQFF.

The chain is built from TRBV11-2 and TRBJ1-1, with D perhaps matching TRBD1 (5 bases). This CDR3 has 14 residues. The V gene lost 5 bases and the J gene lost 1 base, with 11 bases spanning the gap. Germline V gives CDR1 SGHAT, CDR2 FQNNGV. CDR3 coding DNA: TGTGCCAGCAGCCCCGGGGGGGGGAACACTGAAGCTTTCTTT. Its protein is CASSPGGGNTEAFF.